A selection of T cell receptor beta chains follows, all from one sample in a study of cytomegalovirus exposure and HLA in healthy donors. TCRdb's table, derived via immunoSEQ multiplex PCR, lists solely in-frame clones and lacks some. The sample holds 70,000 to 75,000 clones, more than 70% seen once. The sequenced sample consisted of PBMCs. These receptors were obtained from a woman aged 40 to 49 in good health and CMV-seropositive. Each CDR3 is given with its conserved first and last residue. Fields, in order: V gene, CDR3 length, J gene, CDR3 protein.

V: TRBV6-1
length: 14
J: TRBJ2-3
CDR3: CASSERGGSDTQYF

V: TRBV18
length: 15
J: TRBJ2-5
CDR3: CASSPPGRGDGTQYF

V: TRBV5-1
length: 13
J: TRBJ2-5
CDR3: CASSLQGDSPQYF

V: TRBV7-9
length: 12
J: TRBJ2-1
CDR3: CASSVGAYEQFF

V: TRBV7-9
length: 17
J: TRBJ1-1
CDR3: CASSLQGAYGFSPEAFF

V: TRBV6-1
length: 15
J: TRBJ1-6
CDR3: CASSERGGKNSPLHF

V: TRBV18
length: 15
J: TRBJ1-6
CDR3: CASSPGTGLDSPLHF

V: TRBV11-2
length: 13
J: TRBJ1-4
CDR3: CASSRGVNEKLFF

V: TRBV6-1
length: 12
J: TRBJ1-4
CDR3: CAAREVGEKLFF

V: TRBV6-5
length: 15
J: TRBJ1-5
CDR3: CASSLTGEAGQPQHF

V: TRBV2
length: 12
J: TRBJ2-3
CDR3: CASSRLTDTQYF

V: TRBV5-1
length: 15
J: TRBJ2-5
CDR3: CASSNPETGQETQYF

V: TRBV6-1
length: 14
J: TRBJ1-6
CDR3: CASGGGPTYSPLHF

V: TRBV6-1
length: 17
J: TRBJ1-2
CDR3: CASSEGVAGGLFYGYTF

V: TRBV7-8
length: 19
J: TRBJ2-1
CDR3: CASSRGPQRGATVGNEQFF

V: TRBV6-5
length: 14
J: TRBJ2-1
CDR3: CASSIAGTYNEQFF

V: TRBV7-3
length: 19
J: TRBJ2-2
CDR3: CASSLTVGQGSENTGELFF

V: TRBV6-5
length: 15
J: TRBJ2-5
CDR3: CASSYTNGFQETQYF

V: TRBV19
length: 14
J: TRBJ1-4
CDR3: CASSIVATNEKLFF

V: TRBV19
length: 16
J: TRBJ1-5
CDR3: CASSFRRDRADQPQHF

V: TRBV5-1
length: 13
J: TRBJ2-5
CDR3: CASSLLPEETQYF

V: TRBV5-1
length: 15
J: TRBJ1-1
CDR3: CASSLEPGRNTEAFF

V: TRBV18
length: 13
J: TRBJ2-1
CDR3: CASSLPVLDEQFF

V: TRBV10-3
length: 13
J: TRBJ2-3
CDR3: CAIGRGITDTQYF

V: TRBV6-1
length: 13
J: TRBJ2-7
CDR3: CASRVDRAGEQYF

V: TRBV7-9
length: 15
J: TRBJ1-4
CDR3: CASSLLSGLNEKLFF

V: TRBV2
length: 14
J: TRBJ1-3
CDR3: CASIVQGPGNTIYF

V: TRBV4-1
length: 16
J: TRBJ1-2
CDR3: CASSQGQGIQNAGYTF

V: TRBV7-6
length: 12
J: TRBJ2-7
CDR3: CASTAGTYEQYF

V: TRBV7-8
length: 16
J: TRBJ2-4
CDR3: CASSNTGGAYKNIQYF

V: TRBV6-5
length: 14
J: TRBJ1-2
CDR3: CASSSGTGRPGYTF

V: TRBV11-3
length: 15
J: TRBJ1-2
CDR3: CASSLDPGQIYGYTF

V: TRBV9
length: 16
J: TRBJ2-7
CDR3: CASTQELTGLGYEQYF